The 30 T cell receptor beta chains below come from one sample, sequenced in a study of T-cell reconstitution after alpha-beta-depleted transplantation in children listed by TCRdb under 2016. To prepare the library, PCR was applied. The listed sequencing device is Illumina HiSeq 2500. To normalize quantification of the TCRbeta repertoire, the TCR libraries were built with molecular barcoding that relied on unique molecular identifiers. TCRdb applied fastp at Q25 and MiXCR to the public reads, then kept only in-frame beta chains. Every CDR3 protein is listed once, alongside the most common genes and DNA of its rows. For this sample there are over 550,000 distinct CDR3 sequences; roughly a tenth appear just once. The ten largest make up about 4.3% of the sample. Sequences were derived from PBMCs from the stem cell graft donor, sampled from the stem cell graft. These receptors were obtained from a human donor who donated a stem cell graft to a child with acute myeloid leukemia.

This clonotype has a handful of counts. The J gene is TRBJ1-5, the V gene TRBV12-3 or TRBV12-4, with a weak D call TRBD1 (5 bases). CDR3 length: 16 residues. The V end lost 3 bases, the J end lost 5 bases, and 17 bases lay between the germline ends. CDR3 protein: CASSFVDSRGDQPQHF. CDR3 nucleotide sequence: TGTGCCAGCAGTTTCGTCGACAGTCGAGGGGATCAGCCCCAGCATTTT.

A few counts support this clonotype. CDR3 bases: TGTGCCAGCAGCACCGTTCGGGTAACAGATACGCAGTATTTT. Translation: CASSTVRVTDTQYF. The chain links TRBV5-6 to TRBJ2-3, with D uncertain. This CDR3 has 14 residues. Trimming left V 4 bases short and J 3 bases short, with 12 bases between. Looked up from germline, CDR1 is SGHDT and CDR2 is YYEEEE.

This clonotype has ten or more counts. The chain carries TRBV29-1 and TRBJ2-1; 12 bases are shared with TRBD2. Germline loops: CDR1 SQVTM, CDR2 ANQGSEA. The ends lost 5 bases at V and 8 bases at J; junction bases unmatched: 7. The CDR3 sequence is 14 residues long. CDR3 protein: CSVILAGGVDEQFF. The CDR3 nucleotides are TGCAGCGTTATCCTAGCGGGAGGGGTCGATGAGCAGTTCTTC.

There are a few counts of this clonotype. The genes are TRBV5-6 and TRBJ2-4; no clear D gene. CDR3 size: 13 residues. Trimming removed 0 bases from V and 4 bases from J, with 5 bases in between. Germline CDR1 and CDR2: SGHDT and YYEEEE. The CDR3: CASSLDKKNIQYF. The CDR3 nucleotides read TGTGCCAGCAGCTTGGATAAGAAAAACATTCAGTACTTC.

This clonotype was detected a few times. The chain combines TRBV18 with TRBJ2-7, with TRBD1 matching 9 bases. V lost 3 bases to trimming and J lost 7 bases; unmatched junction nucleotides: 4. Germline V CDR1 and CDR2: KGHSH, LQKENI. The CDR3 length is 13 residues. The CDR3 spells CASSPGTGREQYF. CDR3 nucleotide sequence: TGTGCCAGCTCACCCGGGACAGGGCGGGAGCAGTACTTC.

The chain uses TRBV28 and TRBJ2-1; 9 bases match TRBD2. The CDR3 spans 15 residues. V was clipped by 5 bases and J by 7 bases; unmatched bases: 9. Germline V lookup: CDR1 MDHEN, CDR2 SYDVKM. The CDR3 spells CASSPAGGRGNEQFF. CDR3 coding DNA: TGTGCCAGCAGTCCCGCGGGGGGGCGCGGAAATGAGCAGTTCTTC.

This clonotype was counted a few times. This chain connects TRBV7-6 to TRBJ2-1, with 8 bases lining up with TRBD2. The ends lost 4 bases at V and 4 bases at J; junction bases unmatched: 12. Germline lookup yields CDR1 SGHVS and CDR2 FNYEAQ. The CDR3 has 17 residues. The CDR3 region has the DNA TGTGCCAGCAGCTCCACCCGCGCCGGGAGGGAGTACAATGAGCAGTTCTTC. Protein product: CASSSTRAGREYNEQFF. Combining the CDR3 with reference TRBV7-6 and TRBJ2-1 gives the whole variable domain GAGVSQSPRYKVTKRGQDVALRCDPISGHVSLYWYRQALGQGPEFLTYFNYEAQQDKSGLPNDRFSAERPEGSISTLTIQRTEQRDSAMYRCASSSTRAGREYNEQFFGPGTRLTVL.

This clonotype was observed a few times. As DNA, the CDR3 is TGCAGCGCCCAAAGGGAAGCCAAAAACATTCAGTACTTC. Translating gives CSAQREAKNIQYF. The chain carries TRBV29-1 and TRBJ2-4, with D hard to call. This CDR3 has 13 amino acids. The V end was cut by 7 bases, the J end by 0 bases, with 10 bases between. CDR1 is SQVTM and CDR2 is ANQGSEA in the germline V gene.

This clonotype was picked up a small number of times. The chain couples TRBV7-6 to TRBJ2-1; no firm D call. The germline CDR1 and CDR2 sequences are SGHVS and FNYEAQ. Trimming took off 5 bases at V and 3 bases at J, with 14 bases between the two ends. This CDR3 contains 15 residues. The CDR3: CASSHGRTGYNEQFF. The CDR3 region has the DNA TGTGCCAGCAGCCACGGCCGTACGGGCTACAATGAGCAGTTCTTC.

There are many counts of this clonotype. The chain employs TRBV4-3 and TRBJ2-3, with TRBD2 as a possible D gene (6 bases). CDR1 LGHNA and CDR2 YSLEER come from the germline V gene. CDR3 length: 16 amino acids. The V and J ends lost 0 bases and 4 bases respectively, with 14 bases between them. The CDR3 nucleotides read TGCGCCAGCAGCCAAGATCGAGGTAGGGAGGCAGATACGCAGTATTTT. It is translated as CASSQDRGREADTQYF.

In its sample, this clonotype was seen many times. This CDR3 reads CSAAGAEAFF. CDR3 sequence (DNA): TGCAGCGCCGCAGGGGCTGAAGCTTTCTTT. The chain has TRBV29-1 and TRBJ1-1, with D perhaps matching TRBD1 (6 bases). V was trimmed by 7 bases and J by 6 bases, leaving 9 bases between them. Germline CDR1 reads SQVTM; CDR2 reads ANQGSEA. The CDR3 extends over 10 amino acids.

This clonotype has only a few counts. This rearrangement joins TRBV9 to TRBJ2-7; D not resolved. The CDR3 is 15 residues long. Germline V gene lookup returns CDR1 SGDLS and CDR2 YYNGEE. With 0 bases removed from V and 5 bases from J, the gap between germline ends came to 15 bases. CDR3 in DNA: TGTGCCAGCAGCGTAGGATCCGGGCCTGGGCACGAGCAGTACTTC. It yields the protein CASSVGSGPGHEQYF.

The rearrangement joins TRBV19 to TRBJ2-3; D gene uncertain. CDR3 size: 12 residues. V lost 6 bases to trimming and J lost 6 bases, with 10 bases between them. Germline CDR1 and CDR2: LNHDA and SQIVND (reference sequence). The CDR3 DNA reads TGTGCCAGTAGGATCAGCGAGGATACGCAGTATTTT. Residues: CASRISEDTQYF.

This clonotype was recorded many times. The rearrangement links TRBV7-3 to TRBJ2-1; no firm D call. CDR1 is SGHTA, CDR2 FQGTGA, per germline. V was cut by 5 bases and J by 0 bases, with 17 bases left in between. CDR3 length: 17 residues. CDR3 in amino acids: CASSPQAGLTSYNEQFF. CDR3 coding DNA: TGTGCCAGCAGCCCCCAGGCAGGCCTAACCTCCTACAATGAGCAGTTCTTC.

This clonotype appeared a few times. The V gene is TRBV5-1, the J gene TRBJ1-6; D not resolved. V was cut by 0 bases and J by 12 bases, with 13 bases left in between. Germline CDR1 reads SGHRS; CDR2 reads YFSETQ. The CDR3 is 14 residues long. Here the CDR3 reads CASSLEQYGGPLHF. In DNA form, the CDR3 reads TGCGCCAGCAGCTTGGAACAGTACGGAGGACCCCTCCACTTT. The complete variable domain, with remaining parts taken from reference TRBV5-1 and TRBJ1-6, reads KAGVTQTPRYLIKTRGQQVTLSCSPISGHRSVSWYQQTPGQGLQFLFEYFSETQRNKGNFPGRFSGRQFSNSRSEMNVSTLELGDSALYLCASSLEQYGGPLHFGNGTRLTVT.

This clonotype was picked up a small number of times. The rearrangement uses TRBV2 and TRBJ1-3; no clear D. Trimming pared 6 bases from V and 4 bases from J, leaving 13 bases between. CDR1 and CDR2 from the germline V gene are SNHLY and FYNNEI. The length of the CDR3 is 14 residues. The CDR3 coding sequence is TGTGCCAGCAGAAAGAATAACGCAGGAAACACCATATATTTT. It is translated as CASRKNNAGNTIYF. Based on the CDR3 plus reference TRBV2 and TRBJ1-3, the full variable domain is EPEVTQTPSHQVTQMGQEVILRCVPISNHLYFYWYRQILGQKVEFLVSFYNNEISEKSEIFDDQFSVERPDGSNFTLKIRSTKLEDSAMYFCASRKNNAGNTIYFGEGSWLTVV.

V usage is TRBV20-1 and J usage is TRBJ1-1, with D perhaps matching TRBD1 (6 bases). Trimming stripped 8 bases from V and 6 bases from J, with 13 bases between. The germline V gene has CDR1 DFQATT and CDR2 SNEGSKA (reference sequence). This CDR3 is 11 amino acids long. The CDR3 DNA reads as TGCAGTACTCCCAGGGGACCTGAAGCTTTCTTT. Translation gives CSTPRGPEAFF.

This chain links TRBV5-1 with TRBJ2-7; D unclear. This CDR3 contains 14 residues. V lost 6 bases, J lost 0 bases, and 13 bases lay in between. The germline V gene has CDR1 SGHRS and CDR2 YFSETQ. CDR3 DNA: TGCGCCAGCACCCCTACGGGCCACTCCTACGAGCAGTACTTC. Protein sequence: CASTPTGHSYEQYF.

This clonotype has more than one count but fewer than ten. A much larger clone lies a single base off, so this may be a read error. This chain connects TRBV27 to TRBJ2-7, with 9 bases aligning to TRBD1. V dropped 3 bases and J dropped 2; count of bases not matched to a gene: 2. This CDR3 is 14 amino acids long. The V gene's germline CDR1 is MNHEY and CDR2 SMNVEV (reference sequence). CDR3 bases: TGTGCCAGCAGTTTCTGGACAGGGGCCTACGAGCAGTACTTC. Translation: CASSFWTGAYEQYF.

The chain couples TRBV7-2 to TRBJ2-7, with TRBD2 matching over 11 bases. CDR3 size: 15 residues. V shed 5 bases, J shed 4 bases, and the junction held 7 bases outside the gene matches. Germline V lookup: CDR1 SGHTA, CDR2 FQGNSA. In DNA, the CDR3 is TGTGCCAGCAGCCCTGTAGCGGGAGGGTGGTACGAGCAGTACTTC. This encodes CASSPVAGGWYEQYF. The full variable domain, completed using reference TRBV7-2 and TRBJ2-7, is GAGVSQSPSNKVTEKGKDVELRCDPISGHTALYWYRQSLGQGLEFLIYFQGNSAPDKSGLPSDRFSAERTGGSVSTLTIQRTQQEDSAVYLCASSPVAGGWYEQYFGPGTRLTVT.

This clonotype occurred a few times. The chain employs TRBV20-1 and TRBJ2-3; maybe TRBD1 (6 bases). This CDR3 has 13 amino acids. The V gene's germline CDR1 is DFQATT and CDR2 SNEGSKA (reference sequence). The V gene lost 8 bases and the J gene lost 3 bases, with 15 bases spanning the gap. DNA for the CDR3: TGCAGTCTAGCACAGGGAGCTACAGATACGCAGTATTTT. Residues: CSLAQGATDTQYF.

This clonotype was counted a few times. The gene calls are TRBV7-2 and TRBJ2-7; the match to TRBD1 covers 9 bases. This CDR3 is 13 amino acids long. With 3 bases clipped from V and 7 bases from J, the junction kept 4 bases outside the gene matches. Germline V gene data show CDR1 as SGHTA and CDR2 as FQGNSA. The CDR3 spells CASSFLGTGEQYF. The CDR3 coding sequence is TGTGCCAGCAGCTTTTTGGGGACAGGGGAGCAGTACTTC.

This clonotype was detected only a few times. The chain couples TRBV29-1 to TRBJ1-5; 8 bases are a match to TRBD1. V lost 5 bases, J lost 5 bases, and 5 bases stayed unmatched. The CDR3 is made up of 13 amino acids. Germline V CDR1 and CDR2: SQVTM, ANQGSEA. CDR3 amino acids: CSVRGTGDQPQHF. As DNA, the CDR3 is TGCAGCGTTCGGGGGACAGGAGATCAGCCCCAGCATTTT.

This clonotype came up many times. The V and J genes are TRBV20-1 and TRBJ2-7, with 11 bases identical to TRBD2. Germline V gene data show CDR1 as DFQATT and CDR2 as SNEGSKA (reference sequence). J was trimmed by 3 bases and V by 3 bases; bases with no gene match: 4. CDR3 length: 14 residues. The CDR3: CSASRLAGGYEQYF. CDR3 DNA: TGCAGTGCTAGTCGGCTAGCGGGAGGCTACGAGCAGTACTTC.

CDR3 sequence reads: CASSLLKGVPDTQYF. CDR3 coding DNA: TGTGCCAGCAGTTTACTTAAGGGCGTCCCAGATACGCAGTATTTT. The chain employs TRBV27 and TRBJ2-3; D call uncertain. This CDR3 region has 15 residues. Trimming stripped 2 bases from V and 4 bases from J, with 13 bases between. Germline V gene data show CDR1 as MNHEY and CDR2 as SMNVEV (reference sequence).

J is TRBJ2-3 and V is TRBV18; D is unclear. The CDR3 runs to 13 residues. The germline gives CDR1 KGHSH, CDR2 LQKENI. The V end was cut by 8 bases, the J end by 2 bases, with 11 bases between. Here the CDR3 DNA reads TGTGCCAGCCAGACGGAGTTCACAGATACGCAGTATTTT. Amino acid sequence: CASQTEFTDTQYF.

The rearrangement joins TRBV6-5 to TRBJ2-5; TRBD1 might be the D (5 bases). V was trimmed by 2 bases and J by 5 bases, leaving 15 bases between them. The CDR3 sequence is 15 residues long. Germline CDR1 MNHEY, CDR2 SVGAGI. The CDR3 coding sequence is TGTGCCAGCAGTTACGGAACAGGACGGACGGAGACCCAGTACTTC. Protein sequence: CASSYGTGRTETQYF.

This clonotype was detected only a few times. CDR3 protein: CAWSSFGRARNEQFF. The CDR3 DNA is TGTGCCTGGAGTAGTTTCGGGAGGGCGAGGAATGAGCAGTTCTTC. The V and J genes are TRBV30 and TRBJ2-1; TRBD2 agrees at 8 bases. This CDR3 has 15 amino acids. J was trimmed by 7 bases and V by 2 bases; bases with no gene match: 10. Germline values: CDR1 GTSNPN, CDR2 SVGIG (reference sequence).

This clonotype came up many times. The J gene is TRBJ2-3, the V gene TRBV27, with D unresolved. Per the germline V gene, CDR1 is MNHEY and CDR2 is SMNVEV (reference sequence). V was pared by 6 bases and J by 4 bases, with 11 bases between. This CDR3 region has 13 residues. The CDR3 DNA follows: TGTGCCAGCAGACCTACTGGGGCAGATACGCAGTATTTT. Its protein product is CASRPTGADTQYF.

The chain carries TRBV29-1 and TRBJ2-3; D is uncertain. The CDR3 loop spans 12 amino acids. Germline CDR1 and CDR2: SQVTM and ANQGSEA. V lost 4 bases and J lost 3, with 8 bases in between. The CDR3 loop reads CSVGGSTDTQYF. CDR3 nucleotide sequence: TGCAGCGTTGGTGGATCGACAGATACGCAGTATTTT.